This T cell receptor (beta chain) comes out of a study of blood T cell repertoires in COVID-19. Overall study context: Samples taken during acute and convalescent COVID-19 were collected in the United States, Italy and Spain. PBMCs, B-cell-depleted T cells, or T cells provided the cDNA or gDNA that made up the material.

Study processing details: How many nucleated cells were present was estimated from reference gene primer amplification. TCRdb's table, derived via immunoSEQ multiplex PCR, lists solely in-frame clones and lacks some. V and J calls and clone size are those listed in that table; D and trimming were worked out from the DNA. The sample holds approximately 280,000 clones, approximately 90% seen once. Trimming removed 8 bases at V and 4 bases at J, with 20 bases between. The CDR3 has 15 residues. The V gene's germline CDR1 is SNHLY and CDR2 FYNNEI. The clonotype originates from a man aged 35-49 years with acute or convalescent COVID-19. J is TRBJ1-2 and V is TRBV2, with TRBD1 as a possible D gene (5 bases). Sequenced input: peripheral blood. The CDR3 sequence is CASSLDGGKGYGYTF. For the CDR3, the DNA is TGTGCCAGCTCGCTCGACGGGGGGAAGGGCTATGGCTACACCTTC.